Reported below is one T cell receptor (beta chain). V lost 3 bases and J lost 4, with 9 bases in between. CDR1 is LNHDA and CDR2 is SQIVND in the germline V gene (reference sequence). This CDR3 contains 13 residues. Everyone who took part was roughly 18 to 95 years old, and they came from about two dozen US areas. Authors' data handling: By means of reference gene primer amplification, nucleated cell counts were estimated. The method was immunoSEQ multiplex PCR; TCRdb's version includes in-frame clones alone and lacks a portion of them. The V and J calls and clone size come from that table; D and trimming were worked out from the DNA. Among about 500,000 clones listed, about 90% were seen once. The sample belongs to a study of blood T cell repertoires in COVID-19. Study-level information: Italy, Spain and the United States were the sources of the convalescent and acute COVID-19 samples. T cells, B-cell-depleted T cells, or PBMCs provided the cDNA or gDNA that served as material.

V is TRBV19 and J is TRBJ1-2, with D possibly being TRBD1 (6 bases). Source material: PBMCs or T cells enriched from blood (not recorded which). The receptor was isolated from a woman between 18 and 30 years old who had recovered from COVID-19. This chain's CDR3 is CASSMVGAYGYTF. CDR3 in DNA: TGTGCCAGTAGTATGGTGGGGGCCTATGGCTACACCTTC.